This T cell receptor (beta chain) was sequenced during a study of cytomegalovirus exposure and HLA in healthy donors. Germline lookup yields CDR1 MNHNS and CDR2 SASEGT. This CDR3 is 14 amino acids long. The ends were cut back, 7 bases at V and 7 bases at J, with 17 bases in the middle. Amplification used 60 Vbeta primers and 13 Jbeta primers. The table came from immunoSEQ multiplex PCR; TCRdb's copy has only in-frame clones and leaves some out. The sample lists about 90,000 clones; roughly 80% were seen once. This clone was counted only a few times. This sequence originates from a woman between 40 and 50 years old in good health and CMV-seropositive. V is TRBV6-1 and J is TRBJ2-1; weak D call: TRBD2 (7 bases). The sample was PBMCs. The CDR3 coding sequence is TGTGCCAGCACCTCTTGGGGGGGGACAAATGAGCAGTTCTTC. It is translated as CASTSWGGTNEQFF.